This record concerns one T cell receptor beta chain sequence. Its antigen is unidentified. The data belong to a study of human T cells and chemical hapten exposure. Whole-study results and caveats: Those TCRs sitting above 1 in 1000 frequency stayed the same with DPC sensitization. While controls formed fewer of them, expanded TCRs formed significantly more large CDR3 similarity clusters.

CDR3 length: 18 residues. Trimming took 6 bases from V and 9 from J; bases not matched to a gene: 17. Germline V lookup: CDR1 LGHNA, CDR2 YNFKEQ. As for time point: pre-sensitization, week 0. As to treatment: therapeutic diphenylcyclopropenone sensitization with weekly scalp DPC. The study enrolled 18 to 70-year-old alopecia patients suitable for DPC. One entry per CDR3 protein results from TCRdb running MiXCR on the RACE reads. The sample records approximately 52,000 distinct CDR3 sequences, roughly 9.9% being singletons. The material was whole blood, obtained in connection with sensitization to the hapten diphenylcyclopropenone (DPC). This receptor was taken from a woman aged 40 to 50 with alopecia areata. Some clones in this sample may be carry-over from other donors' samples. This sequence joins TRBV4-2 and TRBJ2-1; 13 nucleotides line up with TRBD2. In nucleotides, the CDR3 is TGTGCCAGCAGTCAGTCGACTAGCGGGGGGAGAGTTTCCGGTGAGCAGTTCTTC. Protein: CASSQSTSGGRVSGEQFF.